These 10 T cell receptor beta chains were all obtained from the same sample, sequenced in a study of blood T cell repertoires in COVID-19. TCRdb's table, derived via immunoSEQ multiplex PCR, lists solely in-frame clones and lacks some. The sample lists about 43,000 clones, around 83% occurring once. Sequenced input: peripheral blood. The receptors were sampled from a woman of 80 years or more with acute or convalescent COVID-19.

This clone was detected only a few times. The chain employs TRBV18 and TRBJ1-4, with D perhaps TRBD1 (6 bases). V dropped 5 bases and J dropped 8 bases, with 9 bases sitting between them. Germline V gives CDR1 KGHSH, CDR2 LQKENI. This CDR3 has 12 residues. The CDR3 bases are TGTGCCAGCTCAGGGGGCATGGAAAAACTGTTTTTT. Its protein product is CASSGGMEKLFF. Using reference TRBV18 and TRBJ1-4 for the parts outside the CDR3, the full variable domain is NAGVMQNPRHLVRRRGQEARLRCSPMKGHSHVYWYRQLPEEGLKFMVYLQKENIIDESGMPKERFSAEFPKEGPSILRIQQVVRGDSAAYFCASSGGMEKLFFGSGTQLSVL.

The chain couples TRBV7-9 to TRBJ2-5; 9 nucleotides match TRBD2. The CDR3 runs 14 residues. Germline trimming cut 5 bases from V and 7 bases from J; bases unmatched to any gene: 8. Germline assignment: CDR1 SEHNR and CDR2 FQNEAQ (reference sequence). CDR3 DNA: TGTGCCAGCAGCCAACAAGCGGGGGGTCGGACCCAGTACTTC. Amino acids: CASSQQAGGRTQYF. Using reference TRBV7-9 and TRBJ2-5 for the parts outside the CDR3, the full variable domain is DTGVSQNPRHKITKRGQNVTFRCDPISEHNRLYWYRQTLGQGPEFLTYFQNEAQLEKSRLLSDRFSAERPKGSFSTLEIQRTEQGDSAMYLCASSQQAGGRTQYFGPGTRLLVL.

This chain connects TRBV11-2 to TRBJ1-2; the match to TRBD1 covers 12 bases. The CDR3 consists of 14 residues. Unmatched junction bases numbered 2, after V lost 3 bases and J lost 6 bases. Germline V gene lookup returns CDR1 SGHAT and CDR2 FQNNGV. The CDR3 bases are TGTGCCAGCAGCTTTGGGACAGGGGGCAATGGCTACACCTTC. Translating gives CASSFGTGGNGYTF.

A few counts support this clone. This chain links TRBV2 with TRBJ1-4, with 8 bases fitting TRBD1. This CDR3 has 15 amino acids. CDR1 is SNHLY, CDR2 FYNNEI, per germline. V lost 5 bases, J lost 1 base, and 3 bases stayed unmatched. The CDR3 loop is CASSLTGVTNEKLFF. The CDR3 bases are TGTGCCAGCAGTCTGACAGGGGTAACTAATGAAAAACTGTTTTTT. The entire variable domain, with the rest obtained from reference TRBV2 and TRBJ1-4, is as follows: EPEVTQTPSHQVTQMGQEVILRCVPISNHLYFYWYRQILGQKVEFLVSFYNNEISEKSEIFDDQFSVERPDGSNFTLKIRSTKLEDSAMYFCASSLTGVTNEKLFFGSGTQLSVL.

This clone was picked up a small number of times. The chain recombines TRBV6-2 or TRBV6-3 with TRBJ1-4; D might be TRBD1 (6 bases). In germline, CDR1 is MNHEY, CDR2 SVGEGT. The V gene lost 3 bases and the J gene lost 1 base, with 12 bases spanning the gap. CDR3 size: 16 residues. The CDR3: CASSYTGRGTNEKLFF. CDR3 nucleotide sequence: TGTGCCAGCAGTTATACAGGGCGCGGAACTAATGAAAAACTGTTTTTT.

This chain links TRBV21-1 with TRBJ1-2; the table's TRBD1 call for D was not verified on the DNA. TRBV21-1 has pseudogene status. The CDR3 has 14 amino acids. This chain's CDR3 is CASSGRDSRDGYTF. CDR3 DNA sequence: TGTGCCAGCAGCGGACGGGACAGCCGCGATGGCTACACCTTC.

The chain has TRBV19 and TRBJ2-1, with 11 bases fitting TRBD2. The CDR3 consists of 19 residues. V lost 6 bases to trimming and J lost 0 bases; unmatched junction nucleotides: 13. Germline lookup yields CDR1 LNHDA and CDR2 SQIVND (reference sequence). CDR3 in DNA: TGTGCCAGTAGCGTACTAGCGGGGGACACGAGGAGCTCCTACAATGAGCAGTTCTTC. Its protein product is CASSVLAGDTRSSYNEQFF. Full variable domain (rest looked up from reference TRBV19 and TRBJ2-1): DGGITQSPKYLFRKEGQNVTLSCEQNLNHDAMYWYRQDPGQGLRLIYYSQIVNDFQKGDIAEGYSVSREKKESFPLTVTSAQKNPTAFYLCASSVLAGDTRSSYNEQFFGPGTRLTVL.

The rearrangement uses TRBV5-4 and TRBJ2-5; maybe TRBD2 (5 bases). The CDR3 is 15 residues long. Trimming stripped 4 bases from V and 4 bases from J, with 17 bases between. Per the germline V gene, CDR1 is SGHNT and CDR2 is YYREEE (reference sequence). This CDR3 is CASSKRTGSRETQYF. The CDR3 DNA sequence: TGTGCCAGCAGCAAAAGAACGGGGTCGAGAGAGACCCAGTACTTC. The full variable domain, with the rest looked up from reference TRBV5-4 and TRBJ2-5, is ETGVTQSPTHLIKTRGQQVTLRCSSQSGHNTVSWYQQALGQGPQFIFQYYREEENGRGNFPPRFSGLQFPNYSSELNVNALELDDSALYLCASSKRTGSRETQYFGPGTRLLVL.

The rearrangement links TRBV7-9 to TRBJ1-4, with D uncertain. The CDR3 loop spans 13 amino acids. V was cut by 3 bases and J by 5 bases, with 7 bases left in between. Germline loops: CDR1 SEHNR, CDR2 FQNEAQ (reference sequence). This chain's CDR3 is CASSFLRNEKLFF. In DNA, the CDR3 is TGTGCCAGCAGCTTTCTCCGGAATGAAAAACTGTTTTTT.

The chain recombines TRBV3-1 (or the pseudogene TRBV3-2) with TRBJ2-3; 8 nucleotides match TRBD2. The germline gives CDR1 LGHDT, CDR2 YNNKEL (reference sequence). Trimming removed 3 bases from V and 1 base from J; junction bases left unmatched: 3. The CDR3 is 15 amino acids. CDR3 sequence (DNA): TGTGCCAGCAGCCAGGGGGGACTAGGCACAGATACGCAGTATTTT. Amino acid sequence: CASSQGGLGTDTQYF.